The 5 T cell receptor beta chains below come from one sample, sequenced in a study of cytomegalovirus exposure and HLA in healthy donors. Primers: 60 Vbeta forward and 13 Jbeta reverse. Data came from immunoSEQ multiplex PCR; TCRdb stores just in-frame clones and leaves some out. The data hold more than 150,000 clones, with around 85% observed a single time. The specimen sequenced was PBMCs. Receptors were obtained from a middle-aged man in good health and CMV-seropositive.

This clone has just one count. The chain is built from TRBV7-2 and TRBJ1-2; 7 positions match TRBD1. This CDR3 contains 16 residues. V was pared by 5 bases and J by 4 bases, with 13 bases of the junction left unmatched. Germline CDR1 is SGHTA and CDR2 is FQGNSA. The CDR3 DNA follows: TGTGCCAGCAGCCCCGCGACAGGGTCCCGCCTCTATGGCTACACCTTC. Amino acid sequence: CASSPATGSRLYGYTF.

The rearrangement joins TRBV28 to TRBJ2-7, with 8 positions matching TRBD1. Per the germline V gene, CDR1 is MDHEN and CDR2 is SYDVKM. V lost 5 bases to trimming and J lost 3 bases; unmatched junction nucleotides: 9. The CDR3 length is 15 residues. The CDR3 here is CASSLPGTGLYEQYF. CDR3 DNA sequence: TGTGCCAGCAGTCTACCCGGGACAGGACTCTACGAGCAGTACTTC.

The chain is built from TRBV13 and TRBJ1-6; 7 bases line up with TRBD1. Germline V gene sequence: CDR1 PRHDT, CDR2 FYEKMQ (reference sequence). The CDR3 length is 15 residues. V lost 6 bases and J lost 7; bases outside the gene matches: 9. The CDR3 DNA is TGTGCCAGCAGTTTTACGGGACAGTTAAATTCACCCCTCCACTTT. It specifies CASSFTGQLNSPLHF.

This rearrangement joins TRBV7-3 to TRBJ2-2; maybe TRBD1 (6 bases). The germline V and J ends were trimmed by 5 bases and 5 bases, with 12 bases remaining between them. Germline V gene data show CDR1 as SGHTA and CDR2 as FQGTGA. CDR3 length: 14 amino acids. The CDR3 reads CASSATGQTGELFF. CDR3 DNA: TGTGCCAGCAGCGCGACAGGACAAACCGGGGAGCTGTTTTTT. Supplemented by reference TRBV7-3 and TRBJ2-2, the full variable domain reads GAGVSQTPSNKVTEKGKYVELRCDPISGHTALYWYRQSLGQGPEFLIYFQGTGAADDSGLPNDRFFAVRPEGSVSTLKIQRTERGDSAVYLCASSATGQTGELFFGEGSRLTVL.

This rearrangement joins TRBV11-1 to TRBJ1-1; D gene unclear. The germline gives CDR1 SGHAT, CDR2 FQDESV (reference sequence). CDR3 length: 14 amino acids. Trimming cost V 1 base and J 1 base, with 7 bases left between them. Here the CDR3 reads CASSLVRGNTEAFF. In DNA, the CDR3 is TGTGCCAGCAGCTTAGTTAGAGGGAACACTGAAGCTTTCTTT.